A single sample gave rise to the 27 T cell receptor beta chains below, sequenced in a study of blood T cell repertoires in COVID-19. Measured with immunoSEQ multiplex PCR; TCRdb has only the in-frame clones, and not every one. The sample records hundreds of thousands of clones, over 75% being singletons. Sequencing was done on a sample of PBMCs or T cells enriched from blood (not recorded which). The receptors derive from a woman aged 40 to 49 who had recovered from COVID-19.

The chain has TRBV5-1 and TRBJ1-2; D gene uncertain. V dropped 3 bases and J dropped 8 bases, with 11 bases sitting between them. The CDR3 runs to 12 residues. From germline, CDR1 is SGHRS and CDR2 YFSETQ. The CDR3 region has the DNA TGCGCCAGCAGCTACGAAGACTGGGGCTACACCTTC. It encodes CASSYEDWGYTF.

The chain joins TRBV6-5 to TRBJ2-3, with D hard to call. The length of the CDR3 is 14 residues. The germline CDR1 and CDR2 sequences are MNHEY and SVGAGI. V was pared by 7 bases and J by 3 bases, with 14 bases between. The CDR3 nucleotides read TGTGCCAGCACCCACAATCTAGATACAGATACGCAGTATTTT. Protein sequence: CASTHNLDTDTQYF.

The J gene is TRBJ1-5, the V gene TRBV27; 11 bases fit TRBD1. Germline values: CDR1 MNHEY, CDR2 SMNVEV (reference sequence). V was pared by 5 bases and J by 5 bases, with 8 bases of the junction left unmatched. This CDR3 is built from 16 residues. CDR3 protein: CASSPYGQGAYQPQHF. The CDR3 DNA is TGTGCCAGCAGTCCATACGGACAGGGGGCCTATCAGCCCCAGCATTTT.

This CDR3 is CASSSHLTRSDTDTQYF. The CDR3 DNA reads as TGTGCCAGCAGCTCCCACCTGACTAGAAGTGACACAGATACGCAGTATTTT. The chain couples TRBV7-8 to TRBJ2-3, with D possibly TRBD2 on 6 matching bases. The CDR3 sequence is 17 residues long. Trimming took 4 bases from V and 2 from J, leaving 19 bases between them. The germline V gene has CDR1 SGHVS and CDR2 FQNEAQ.

The chain uses TRBV13 and TRBJ2-3; TRBD1 agrees at 8 bases. Germline assignment: CDR1 PRHDT and CDR2 FYEKMQ (reference sequence). The length of the CDR3 is 15 residues. Losses at the gene ends were 4 bases for V and 3 bases for J; bases not matched to a gene: 6. This CDR3 reads CASSSRTGWTDTQYF. In DNA form, the CDR3 reads TGTGCCAGCAGCTCTCGGACAGGGTGGACAGATACGCAGTATTTT.

The chain is built from TRBV4-1 and TRBJ2-2; 9 bases line up with TRBD1. Trimming took 6 bases from V and 4 from J; bases not matched to a gene: 6. CDR3 length: 15 residues. CDR1 and CDR2 (germline): MGHRA, YSYEKL. As DNA, the CDR3 is TGCGCCAGCAGAGGACAGGGGTCAAGCACCGGGGAGCTGTTTTTT. Translation: CASRGQGSSTGELFF.

The V and J genes are TRBV10-3 and TRBJ2-1; 8 bases align to TRBD2. CDR1 is ENHRY and CDR2 is SYGVKD in the germline V gene. V gave up 4 bases and J gave up 6 bases; unmatched junction bases: 8. The CDR3 has 15 amino acids. The CDR3 reads CAISAAGGAVNEQFF. The CDR3 DNA follows: TGTGCCATCAGTGCGGCCGGGGGGGCGGTCAATGAGCAGTTCTTC.

The chain combines TRBV10-2 with TRBJ2-7, with 8 bases identical to TRBD1. In germline, CDR1 is WSHSY, CDR2 SAAADI. The CDR3 is 13 amino acids. The V segment lost 3 bases and the J segment 4 bases; nucleotides outside the gene matches: 2. DNA of the CDR3: TGCGCCAGCAGTGATAACAGGGGGTACGAGCAGTACTTC. It is translated as CASSDNRGYEQYF.

The chain couples TRBV10-3 to TRBJ1-1; D possibly corresponds to TRBD1 (5 bases). CDR1 is ENHRY and CDR2 is SYGVKD in the germline V gene. This CDR3 is 14 amino acids long. V gave up 0 bases and J gave up 7 bases, with 12 bases separating them. CDR3 region: CAISESRDYFEAFF. The CDR3 nucleotides are TGTGCCATCAGTGAGTCCCGGGACTATTTTGAAGCTTTCTTT.

This clone has only a few counts. The rearrangement links TRBV11-3 to TRBJ2-7; 10 bases fit TRBD2. Per germline, CDR1 SGHNT and CDR2 YENEEA. V shed 2 bases and J 2 bases; nucleotides not matched to a gene: 3. This CDR3 has 15 residues. The CDR3 DNA follows: TGTGCCAGCAGCTTAACTAGCGGGGTAACCTACGAGCAGTACTTC. It specifies CASSLTSGVTYEQYF.

The chain employs TRBV30 and TRBJ2-2; 12 bases match TRBD2. J was trimmed by 4 bases and V by 3 bases; bases with no gene match: 6. The CDR3 is 16 amino acids. Germline lookup yields CDR1 GTSNPN and CDR2 SVGIG (reference sequence). The CDR3 loop reads CAWRGLAGSSTGELFF. CDR3 DNA sequence: TGTGCCTGGAGGGGACTAGCGGGCTCGTCCACCGGGGAGCTGTTTTTT. Using reference TRBV30 and TRBJ2-2 for the parts outside the CDR3, the full variable domain is SQTIHQWPATLVQPVGSPLSLECTVEGTSNPNLYWYRQAAGRGLQLLFYSVGIGQISSEVPQNLSASRPQDRQFILSSKKLLLSDSGFYLCAWRGLAGSSTGELFFGEGSRLTVL.

CDR3 amino acids: CASSWGQAGGIQYF. As DNA, the CDR3 is TGTGCCAGCAGCTGGGGACAGGCGGGCGGCATTCAGTACTTC. The chain uses TRBV11-2 and TRBJ2-4, with 8 bases that match TRBD1. With V trimmed by 4 bases and J by 9 bases, 8 bases remained unmatched. The CDR3 is 14 amino acids. Germline-derived CDR1 and CDR2 are SGHAT and FQNNGV. Together with reference TRBV11-2 and TRBJ2-4, the CDR3 gives the full variable domain: EAGVAQSPRYKIIEKRQSVAFWCNPISGHATLYWYQQILGQGPKLLIQFQNNGVVDDSQLPKDRFSAERLKGVDSTLKIQPAKLEDSAVYLCASSWGQAGGIQYFGAGTRLSVL.

The genes are TRBV27 and TRBJ1-6, with 8 bases identical to TRBD1. The CDR3 length is 12 residues. Trimming took 5 bases from V and 10 from J; bases not matched to a gene: 1. CDR1 is MNHEY, CDR2 SMNVEV, per germline (reference sequence). DNA for the CDR3: TGTGCCAGCAGTCGACAGGGGTCACCCCTCCACTTT. Its translation: CASSRQGSPLHF.

The chain uses TRBV6-4 and TRBJ2-1, with 7 bases aligning to TRBD2. V dropped 3 bases and J dropped 7; count of bases not matched to a gene: 9. CDR1 is MRHNA and CDR2 is SNTAGT in the germline V gene. There are 15 residues in the CDR3. This chain's CDR3 is CASSDVAGARNEQFF. The DNA for the CDR3 is TGTGCCAGCAGTGATGTTGCGGGAGCGAGGAATGAGCAGTTCTTC.

The V gene is TRBV7-9, the J gene TRBJ2-1; 15 positions agree with TRBD2. Germline trimming cut 5 bases from V and 8 bases from J; bases unmatched to any gene: 13. The CDR3 runs 18 residues. Germline CDR1 SEHNR, CDR2 FQNEAQ (reference sequence). This CDR3 is CASSKRTSGGAFWYEQFF. The DNA of the CDR3 is TGTGCCAGCAGCAAACGGACTAGCGGGGGGGCCTTTTGGTATGAGCAGTTCTTC.

This clone was detected once. The rearrangement joins TRBV12-2 to TRBJ1-2; the table assigns TRBD1, which was not confirmed against the DNA. TRBV12-2 is noted as a pseudogene. This CDR3 spans 14 amino acids. CDR3 nucleotides: TGTGCAAGTCGCTTAGTTGGGCAGGGATATGGCTACACCTTC. Its translation: CASRLVGQGYGYTF.

The rearrangement joins TRBV19 to TRBJ1-1, with D perhaps matching TRBD1 (6 bases). V was pared by 7 bases and J by 1 base, with 13 bases between. Germline V CDR1 and CDR2: LNHDA, SQIVND (reference sequence). The CDR3 is 14 amino acids. CDR3 sequence reads: CASTLGRGNTEAFF. DNA for the CDR3: TGTGCCAGTACCCTCGGCAGGGGGAACACTGAAGCTTTCTTT.

The rearrangement uses TRBV29-1 and TRBJ2-5, with D unclear. Deletions cut 2 bases from V and 7 bases from J, with 11 bases between. From germline, CDR1 is SQVTM and CDR2 ANQGSEA. The CDR3 totals 12 residues. The CDR3 loop is CSVEQTTGTQYF. CDR3 nucleotides: TGCAGCGTTGAACAGACGACTGGGACCCAGTACTTC.

The chain has TRBV11-2 and TRBJ2-3; TRBD2 aligns across 9 bases. The junction had 13 bases not matched to a gene; V was cut back by 1 base and J by 5 bases. The CDR3 sequence is 18 residues long. CDR1 is SGHAT, CDR2 FQNNGV, per germline. CDR3 amino acids: CASSLGNGAGGRRDTQYF. The CDR3 DNA follows: TGTGCCAGCAGCTTAGGAAACGGTGCGGGGGGGCGAAGAGATACGCAGTATTTT.

The genes are TRBV10-3 and TRBJ2-7; perhaps TRBD1 as D (5 bases). This CDR3 has 14 residues. V lost 6 bases and J 3 bases, leaving 15 bases between the germline ends. Germline CDR1 and CDR2: ENHRY and SYGVKD. The DNA of the CDR3 is TGTGCCATCAGCGACAGAACCTTGCTCTACGAGCAGTACTTC. It yields the protein CAISDRTLLYEQYF.

The chain has TRBV4-1 and TRBJ2-1; 11 nucleotides agree with TRBD2. Trimming cost V 3 bases and J 7 bases; bases outside gene matches: 14. The length of the CDR3 is 18 residues. CDR1 and CDR2 (germline): MGHRA, YSYEKL. The CDR3 spells CASSQVPPFASGGNEQFF. The CDR3 DNA reads as TGCGCCAGCAGCCAGGTCCCTCCCTTTGCTAGCGGGGGGAATGAGCAGTTCTTC.

This clone has a single count. J is TRBJ2-1 and V is TRBV7-9; perhaps TRBD2 as D (7 bases). CDR3 length: 18 residues. V lost 5 bases and J 10 bases, leaving 30 bases between the germline ends. Looked up from germline, CDR1 is SEHNR and CDR2 is FQNEAQ (reference sequence). CDR3 protein: CASSLRGAVSYRDPEQFF. CDR3 coding DNA: TGTGCCAGCAGCCTCCGGGGGGCTGTATCCTACCGGGACCCCGAGCAGTTCTTC.

The chain joins TRBV5-6 to TRBJ2-7; possibly TRBD1 for D (5 bases). Germline V gene data show CDR1 as SGHDT and CDR2 as YYEEEE. The V and J ends lost 4 bases and 2 bases respectively, with 13 bases between them. This CDR3 contains 14 residues. The CDR3 DNA reads TGTGCCAGCAGCCACAGGTACTCAACCTACGAGCAGTACTTC. Residues: CASSHRYSTYEQYF.

The chain employs TRBV28 and TRBJ1-1; D uncertain. Germline V lookup: CDR1 MDHEN, CDR2 SYDVKM. This CDR3 has 14 residues. V was shortened by 5 bases and J by 1 base, with 11 bases between the two germline ends. CDR3 sequence (DNA): TGTGCCAGCAGTCTACGAAGAGCGAACACTGAAGCTTTCTTT. It is translated as CASSLRRANTEAFF.

Here the CDR3 DNA reads TGTGCCAGCAGCTTAGGCGGGGGATCCGGAAACACCATATATTTT. As protein: CASSLGGGSGNTIYF. The rearrangement uses TRBV7-9 and TRBJ1-3; perhaps TRBD1 as D (5 bases). V was cut by 1 base and J by 4 bases, with 11 bases left in between. The CDR3 length is 15 residues. Germline CDR1 and CDR2: SEHNR and FQNEAQ (reference sequence).

The chain is built from TRBV27 and TRBJ2-7; TRBD2 aligns across 9 bases. J was trimmed by 7 bases and V by 2 bases; bases with no gene match: 15. The CDR3 covers 17 residues. Germline assignment: CDR1 MNHEY and CDR2 SMNVEV (reference sequence). CDR3 coding DNA: TGTGCCAGCAGTTTAATCCCTCCCCAGCGGGAGGCCCCTGAGCAGTACTTC. Protein: CASSLIPPQREAPEQYF.

This chain uses TRBV14 with TRBJ2-4; D is unclear. V lost 1 base and J 6 bases, leaving 7 bases between the germline ends. The V gene's germline CDR1 is SGHDN and CDR2 FVKESK. CDR3 length equals 13 residues. CDR3 sequence (DNA): TGTGCCAGCAGCCAAGGGGCAGCAAACATTCAGTACTTC. Amino acid sequence: CASSQGAANIQYF.